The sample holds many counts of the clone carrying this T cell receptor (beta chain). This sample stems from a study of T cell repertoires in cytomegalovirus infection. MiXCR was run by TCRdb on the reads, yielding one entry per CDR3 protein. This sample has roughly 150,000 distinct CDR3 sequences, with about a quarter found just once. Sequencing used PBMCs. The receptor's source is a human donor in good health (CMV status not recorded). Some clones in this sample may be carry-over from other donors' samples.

In DNA, the CDR3 is TGTGCCAGCAGCGACACTAGCGGGGCTGAGCAGTTCTTC. The encoded protein is CASSDTSGAEQFF. The chain carries TRBV7-3 and TRBJ2-1; 10 bases agree with TRBD2. V shed 5 bases, J shed 9 bases, and the junction held 4 bases outside the gene matches. CDR3 size: 13 residues. Per germline, CDR1 SGHTA and CDR2 FQGTGA.